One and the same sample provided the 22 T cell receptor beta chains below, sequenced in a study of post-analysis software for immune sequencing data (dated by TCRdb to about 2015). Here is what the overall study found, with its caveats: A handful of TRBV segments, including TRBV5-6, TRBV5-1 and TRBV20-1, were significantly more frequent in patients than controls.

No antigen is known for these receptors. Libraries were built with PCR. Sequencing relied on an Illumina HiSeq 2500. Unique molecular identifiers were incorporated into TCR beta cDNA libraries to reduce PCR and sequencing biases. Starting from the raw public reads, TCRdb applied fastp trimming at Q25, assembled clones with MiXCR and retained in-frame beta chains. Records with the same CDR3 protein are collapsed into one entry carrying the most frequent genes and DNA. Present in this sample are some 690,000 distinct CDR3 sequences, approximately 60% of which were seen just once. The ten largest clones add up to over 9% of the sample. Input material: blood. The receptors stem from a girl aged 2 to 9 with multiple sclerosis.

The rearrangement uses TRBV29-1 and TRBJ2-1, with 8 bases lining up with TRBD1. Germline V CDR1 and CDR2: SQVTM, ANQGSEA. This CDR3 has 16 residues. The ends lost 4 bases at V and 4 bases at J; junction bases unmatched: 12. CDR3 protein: CSVVTPETGEYNEQFF. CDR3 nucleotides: TGCAGCGTTGTAACGCCGGAGACAGGGGAATACAATGAGCAGTTCTTC.

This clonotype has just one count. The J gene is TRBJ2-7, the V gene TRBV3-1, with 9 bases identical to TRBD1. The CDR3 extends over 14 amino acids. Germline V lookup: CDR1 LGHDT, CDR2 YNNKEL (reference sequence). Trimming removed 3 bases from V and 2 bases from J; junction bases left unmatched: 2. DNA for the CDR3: TGTGCCAGCAGCCACCGGGACAGGGCCTACGAGCAGTACTTC. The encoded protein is CASSHRDRAYEQYF.

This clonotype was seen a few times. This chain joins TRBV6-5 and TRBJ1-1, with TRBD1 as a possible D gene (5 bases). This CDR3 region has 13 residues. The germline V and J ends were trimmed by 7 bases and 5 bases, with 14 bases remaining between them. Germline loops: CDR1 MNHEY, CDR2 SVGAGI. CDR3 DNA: TGTGCCAGCACTCGGGGCCTCGGGACTGAAGCTTTCTTT. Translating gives CASTRGLGTEAFF.

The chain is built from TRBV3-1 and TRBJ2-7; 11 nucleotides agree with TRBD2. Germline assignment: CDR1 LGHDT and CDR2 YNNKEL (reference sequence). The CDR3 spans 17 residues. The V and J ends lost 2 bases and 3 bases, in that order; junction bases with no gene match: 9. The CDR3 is CASSQPGTSGLYYEQYF. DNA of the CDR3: TGTGCCAGCAGCCAACCCGGGACTAGCGGACTATACTACGAGCAGTACTTC.

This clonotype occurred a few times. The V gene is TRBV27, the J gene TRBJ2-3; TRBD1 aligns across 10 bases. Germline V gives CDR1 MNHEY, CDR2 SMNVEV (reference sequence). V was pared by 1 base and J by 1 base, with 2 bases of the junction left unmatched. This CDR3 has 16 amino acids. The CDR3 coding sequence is TGTGCCAGCAGTTTATACGGGACAGGGGGCACAGATACGCAGTATTTT. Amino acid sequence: CASSLYGTGGTDTQYF.

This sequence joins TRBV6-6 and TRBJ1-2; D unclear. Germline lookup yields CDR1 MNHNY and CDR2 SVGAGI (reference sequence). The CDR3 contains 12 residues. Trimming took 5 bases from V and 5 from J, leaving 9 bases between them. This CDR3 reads CASSKDGYGYTF. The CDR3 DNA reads TGTGCCAGCAGTAAGGACGGTTATGGCTACACCTTC.

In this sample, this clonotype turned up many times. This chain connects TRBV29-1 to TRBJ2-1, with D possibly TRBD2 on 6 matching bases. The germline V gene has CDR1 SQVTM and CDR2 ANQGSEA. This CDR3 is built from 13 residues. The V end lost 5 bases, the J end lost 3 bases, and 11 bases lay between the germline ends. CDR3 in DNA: TGCAGCGTTCACGGGAGTAACTACAATGAGCAGTTCTTC. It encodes CSVHGSNYNEQFF.

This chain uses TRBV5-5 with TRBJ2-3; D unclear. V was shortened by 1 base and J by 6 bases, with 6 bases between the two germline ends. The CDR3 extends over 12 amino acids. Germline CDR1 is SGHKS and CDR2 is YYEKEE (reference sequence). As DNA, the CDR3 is TGTGCCAGCAGCTTGCTGGTGGATACGCAGTATTTT. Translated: CASSLLVDTQYF.

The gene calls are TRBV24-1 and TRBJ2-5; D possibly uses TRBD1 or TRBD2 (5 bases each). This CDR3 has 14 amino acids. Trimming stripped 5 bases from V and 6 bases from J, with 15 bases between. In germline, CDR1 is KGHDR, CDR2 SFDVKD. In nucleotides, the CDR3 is TGTGCCACCAGTGTAGGGACGGGCTCGCAGACCCAGTACTTC. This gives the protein CATSVGTGSQTQYF.

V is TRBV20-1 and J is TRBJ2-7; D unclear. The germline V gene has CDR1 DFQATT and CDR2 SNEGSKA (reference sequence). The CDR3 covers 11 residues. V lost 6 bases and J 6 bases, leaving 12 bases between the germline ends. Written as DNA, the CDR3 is TGCAGTGCCCCGGTTCCAAGCGAGCAGTACTTC. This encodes CSAPVPSEQYF.

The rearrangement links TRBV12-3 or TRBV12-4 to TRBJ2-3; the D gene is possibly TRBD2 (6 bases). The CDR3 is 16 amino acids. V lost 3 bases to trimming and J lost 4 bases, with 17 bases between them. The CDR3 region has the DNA TGTGCCAGCAGTTTTCCTGCGGGGCAAGCGGCAGATACGCAGTATTTT. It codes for CASSFPAGQAADTQYF.

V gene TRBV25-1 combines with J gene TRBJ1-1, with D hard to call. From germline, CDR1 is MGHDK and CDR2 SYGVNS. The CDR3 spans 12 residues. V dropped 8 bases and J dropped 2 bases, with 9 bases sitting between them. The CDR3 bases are TGTGCCAGCTGGGCCTCAAACACTGAAGCTTTCTTT. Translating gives CASWASNTEAFF.

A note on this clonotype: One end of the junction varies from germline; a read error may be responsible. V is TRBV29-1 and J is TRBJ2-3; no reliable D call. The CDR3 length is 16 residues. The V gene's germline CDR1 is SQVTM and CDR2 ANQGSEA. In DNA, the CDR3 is TGCAGCGCTACACCTAATTGGCAGGCCGGCACAGATATGCAGTATTTT. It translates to CSATPNWQAGTDMQYF.

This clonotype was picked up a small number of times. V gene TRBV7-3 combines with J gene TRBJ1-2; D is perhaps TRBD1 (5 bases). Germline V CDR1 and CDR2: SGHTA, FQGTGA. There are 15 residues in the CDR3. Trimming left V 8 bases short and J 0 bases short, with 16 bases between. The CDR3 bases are TGTGCCAGCGCCCGAGACAGAACCTCTAACTATGGCTACACCTTC. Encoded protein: CASARDRTSNYGYTF.

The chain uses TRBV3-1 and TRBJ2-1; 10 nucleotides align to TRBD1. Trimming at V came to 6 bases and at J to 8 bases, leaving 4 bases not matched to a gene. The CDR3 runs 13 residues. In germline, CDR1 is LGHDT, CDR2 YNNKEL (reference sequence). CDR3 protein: CASSGGTGDEQFF. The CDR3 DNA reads TGTGCCAGCAGTGGCGGGACAGGGGATGAGCAGTTCTTC.

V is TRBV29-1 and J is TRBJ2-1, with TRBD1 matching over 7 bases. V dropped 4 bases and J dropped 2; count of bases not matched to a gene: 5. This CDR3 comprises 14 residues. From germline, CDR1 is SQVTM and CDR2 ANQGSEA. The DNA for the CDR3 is TGCAGCGTTGCGGGGACAGACACCTACAATGAGCAGTTCTTC. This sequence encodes CSVAGTDTYNEQFF.

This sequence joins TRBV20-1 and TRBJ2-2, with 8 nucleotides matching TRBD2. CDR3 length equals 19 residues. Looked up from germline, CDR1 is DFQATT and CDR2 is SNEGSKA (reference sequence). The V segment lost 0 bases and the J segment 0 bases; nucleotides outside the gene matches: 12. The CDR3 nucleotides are TGCAGTGCTAGAGACTCCAGCGGGAGCATCCCTACGAACACCGGGGAGCTGTTTTTT. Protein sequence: CSARDSSGSIPTNTGELFF.

The CDR3 DNA follows: TGTGCCAGCAGCTTAACCGGCTCCGGAGGAGGCAATGAGCAGTTCTTC. Translated, it gives CASSLTGSGGGNEQFF. V gene TRBV7-6 combines with J gene TRBJ2-1, with D maybe TRBD2 (5 bases). V gave up 2 bases and J gave up 6 bases, with 17 bases separating them. CDR3 length: 16 amino acids. Germline V gene sequence: CDR1 SGHVS, CDR2 FNYEAQ.

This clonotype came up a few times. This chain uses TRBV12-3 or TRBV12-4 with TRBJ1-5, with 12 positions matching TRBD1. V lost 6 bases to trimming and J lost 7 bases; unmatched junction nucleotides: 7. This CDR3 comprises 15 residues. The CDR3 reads CASSPGTGGDQPQHF. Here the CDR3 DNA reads TGTGCCAGCAGCCCTGGGACAGGGGGCGACCAGCCCCAGCATTTT.

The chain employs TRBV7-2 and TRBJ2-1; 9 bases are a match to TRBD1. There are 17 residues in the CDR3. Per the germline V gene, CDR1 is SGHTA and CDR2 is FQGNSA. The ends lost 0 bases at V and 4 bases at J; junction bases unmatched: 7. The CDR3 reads CASSLAPETGGYNEQFF. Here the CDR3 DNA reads TGTGCCAGCAGCTTAGCGCCCGAGACAGGGGGTTACAATGAGCAGTTCTTC.

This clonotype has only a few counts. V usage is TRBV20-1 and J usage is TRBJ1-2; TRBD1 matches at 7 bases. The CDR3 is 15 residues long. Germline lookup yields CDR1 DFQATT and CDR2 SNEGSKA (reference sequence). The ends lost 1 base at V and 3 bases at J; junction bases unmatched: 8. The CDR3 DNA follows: TGCAGTGCTAGAGTCCCGGGACAGCGAGACTATGGCTACACCTTC. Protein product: CSARVPGQRDYGYTF.

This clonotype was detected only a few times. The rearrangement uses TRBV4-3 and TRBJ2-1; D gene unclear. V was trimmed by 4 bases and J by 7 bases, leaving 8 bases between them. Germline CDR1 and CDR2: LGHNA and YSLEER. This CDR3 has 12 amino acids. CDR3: CASSPARNEQFF. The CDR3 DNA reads TGCGCCAGCAGCCCAGCGAGAAATGAGCAGTTCTTC.